This T cell receptor (beta chain) is from a study of T cell responses to AZD1222 COVID-19 vaccine. Here immunoSEQ multiplex PCR was the method, and the copy in TCRdb shows in-frame clones only, minus some. The profile covers about 49,000 clones, with more than 60% appearing a single time and 6.6% taken by the ten largest. Notes on the study in general: Repertoire sampling occurred only after the peak T cell response. Most donors were white British and more were female, and clonal diversity was possibly underestimated.

V lost 3 bases to trimming and J lost 2 bases; unmatched junction nucleotides: 3. Germline-derived CDR1 and CDR2 are LNHNV and YYDKDF (reference sequence). This CDR3 contains 15 residues. A word on this clone: The antigen is unknown.

V is TRBV15 and J is TRBJ1-2; 10 nucleotides agree with TRBD1. The TCR was taken from an adult in good health. Sequencing used peripheral blood, obtained on day 0 of AZD1222 vaccination. CDR3 amino acids: CATSRGQGNNYGYTF. In DNA form, the CDR3 reads TGTGCCACCAGCAGGGGACAGGGGAACAACTATGGCTACACCTTC.